These 6 T cell receptor beta chains were sequenced from one sample in a study of blood T cell repertoires in COVID-19. Here immunoSEQ multiplex PCR was the method, and the copy in TCRdb shows in-frame clones only, minus some. The data contain about 250,000 clones, 84% of them seen just once; the ten biggest clones take up approximately 4.8%. Sample: peripheral blood. The source of these receptors is a middle-aged man with active or convalescent COVID-19.

This rearrangement joins TRBV7-8 to TRBJ1-2; D perhaps matches TRBD1 (6 bases). V was clipped by 0 bases and J by 3 bases, with 11 bases between them. The CDR3 has 15 amino acids. CDR1 is SGHVS, CDR2 FQNEAQ, per germline. This CDR3 is CASSLARGGHYGYTF. The CDR3 nucleotides read TGTGCCAGCAGCTTAGCGCGGGGGGGGCACTATGGCTACACCTTC.

The rearrangement links TRBV30 to TRBJ1-2, with D possibly being TRBD1 (6 bases). V was pared by 2 bases and J by 8 bases, with 12 bases between. Germline V gene lookup returns CDR1 GTSNPN and CDR2 SVGIG (reference sequence). The CDR3 loop spans 12 amino acids. CDR3 coding DNA: TGTGCCTGGAGTAGGGCAGGGGAAGGCTACACCTTC. Residues: CAWSRAGEGYTF. Using reference TRBV30 and TRBJ1-2 for the parts outside the CDR3, the full variable domain is SQTIHQWPATLVQPVGSPLSLECTVEGTSNPNLYWYRQAAGRGLQLLFYSVGIGQISSEVPQNLSASRPQDRQFILSSKKLLLSDSGFYLCAWSRAGEGYTFGSGTRLTVV.

The rearrangement uses TRBV18 and TRBJ1-2; 10 positions agree with TRBD1. Germline trimming cut 3 bases from V and 2 bases from J; bases unmatched to any gene: 3. CDR1 KGHSH and CDR2 LQKENI come from the germline V gene. The length of the CDR3 is 15 residues. CDR3 residues: CASSPTGGANYGYTF. The CDR3 nucleotides read TGTGCCAGCTCACCGACAGGGGGCGCGAACTATGGCTACACCTTC.

This chain connects TRBV19 to TRBJ2-3; D perhaps matches TRBD2 (5 bases). Trimming cost V 4 bases and J 7 bases, with 24 bases left between them. CDR3 size: 17 residues. Germline CDR1 LNHDA, CDR2 SQIVND (reference sequence). In nucleotides, the CDR3 is TGTGCCAGTAGTAGGACTCATGTTTCGGGTAATACCAATACGCAGTATTTT. It codes for CASSRTHVSGNTNTQYF.

The sample holds one count of this clone. V usage is TRBV7-9 and J usage is TRBJ2-2, with 10 bases lining up with TRBD1. Germline V lookup: CDR1 SEHNR, CDR2 FQNEAQ (reference sequence). The V segment lost 6 bases and the J segment 7 bases; nucleotides outside the gene matches: 5. The CDR3 runs 14 residues. CDR3 loop: CASSVGTGVGELFF. Here the CDR3 DNA reads TGTGCCAGCAGTGTTGGGACAGGGGTCGGGGAGCTGTTTTTT.

The chain is built from TRBV7-2 and TRBJ1-2; 10 bases line up with TRBD1. This CDR3 region has 15 residues. Per germline, CDR1 SGHTA and CDR2 FQGNSA. The V and J ends lost 1 base and 8 bases, in that order; junction bases with no gene match: 7. The CDR3 region is CASSLGWDRGGGYTF. As DNA, the CDR3 is TGTGCCAGCAGCTTAGGGTGGGACAGGGGTGGCGGCTACACCTTC.